Listed below are T cell receptor beta chains from one sample, sequenced in a study of beta chain features in type 1 diabetes. Libraries were prepared by immunoSEQ multiplex PCR; TCRdb keeps only in-frame clonotypes and omits some of them. In the table there are 200,000 to 250,000 clones, around 68% of which are singletons. Sequencing input: naive CD4+ T cells from blood. Receptor source: a man aged 25 to 40 in good health. Each CDR3 is given with its conserved first and last residue.

TRBV28	TRBJ2-1	CASSSSGYSYNEQFF
TRBV7-9	TRBJ1-6	CASSLGTFGQSPLHF
TRBV30	TRBJ2-5	CAWSVQGRETQYF
TRBV29-1	TRBJ2-7	CSVGTSNNEQYF
TRBV28	TRBJ2-3	CASSSRRSTDTQYF
TRBV30	TRBJ1-1	CAWSVPRQGNTEAFF
TRBV10-3	TRBJ1-6	CAISEGTGDSPLHF
TRBV7-2	TRBJ2-6	CASSLNGPGASSGANVLTF
TRBV29-1	TRBJ2-5	CSVLRGEETQYF
TRBV29-1	TRBJ1-2	CSASAGNYGYTF
TRBV7-9	TRBJ2-5	CASSSGTGAQETQYF
TRBV7-2	TRBJ2-1	CASSFRTSGTVNEQFF
TRBV18	TRBJ2-1	CASSLEGHNEQFF
TRBV2	TRBJ2-2	CASSEMSTGELFF
TRBV29-1	TRBJ2-1	CSVATGSSYNEQFF
TRBV30	TRBJ2-5	CAWRKTGVADQYF
TRBV5-1	TRBJ2-5	CASSVYQETQYF
TRBV30	TRBJ1-5	CAWKDSADQPQHF
TRBV11-2	TRBJ2-1	CASSSTGIEQFF
TRBV30	TRBJ2-1	CAWRTTGVGYNEQFF
TRBV30	TRBJ2-5	CAWKLYQETQYF
TRBV28	TRBJ2-1	CASSRTRYNEQFF
TRBV10-3	TRBJ2-3	CAISEEGQLARTDTQYF
TRBV2	TRBJ2-3	CASAKGQGAITDTQYF
TRBV4-3	TRBJ2-1	CASSSSGSIYNEQFF
TRBV2	TRBJ2-1	CASVREKYNEQFF
TRBV30	TRBJ2-2	CAWSVHWDRGTGELFF
TRBV11-2	TRBJ2-5	CASSMGQGNSETQYF